One sample yielded the 22 T cell receptor beta chains listed below, sequenced in a study of cytomegalovirus exposure and HLA in healthy donors. Primers included in the PCR were 60 Vbeta and 13 Jbeta primers. This table comes from immunoSEQ multiplex PCR, and its TCRdb copy is limited to in-frame clones, with some not included. The sample yields 130,000 to 150,000 clones, approximately 79% seen once. The sequencing sample was made of PBMCs. All receptors derive from a man aged 18 to 30 in good health and CMV-seronegative.

V gene TRBV6-6 combines with J gene TRBJ2-7; 7 bases match TRBD2. V lost 6 bases to trimming and J lost 7 bases; unmatched junction nucleotides: 3. Germline V gives CDR1 MNHNY, CDR2 SVGAGI (reference sequence). This CDR3 has 11 amino acids. CDR3 region: CASRGGYEQYF. The CDR3 DNA sequence: TGTGCCAGCAGGGGAGGGTATGAGCAGTACTTC.

The rearrangement uses TRBV4-3 and TRBJ2-1; D is perhaps TRBD2 (5 bases). V was shortened by 6 bases and J by 0 bases, with 12 bases between the two germline ends. Looked up from germline, CDR1 is LGHNA and CDR2 is YSLEER. This CDR3 has 15 amino acids. The CDR3 sequence is CASRGNAGSYNEQFF. The CDR3 DNA reads as TGCGCCAGCAGGGGCAACGCGGGCTCCTACAATGAGCAGTTCTTC.

V gene TRBV14 combines with J gene TRBJ2-1; possible D gene TRBD2, 6 bases. V was clipped by 4 bases and J by 10 bases, with 20 bases between them. Per the germline V gene, CDR1 is SGHDN and CDR2 is FVKESK. The CDR3 is made up of 15 amino acids. The CDR3 nucleotides read TGTGCCAGCAGCCTTTTCCCCGGCGGGGCAAGCGAGCAGTTCTTC. As protein: CASSLFPGGASEQFF. Supplemented by reference TRBV14 and TRBJ2-1, the full variable domain reads EAGVTQFPSHSVIEKGQTVTLRCDPISGHDNLYWYRRVMGKEIKFLLHFVKESKQDESGMPNNRFLAERTGGTYSTLKVQPAELEDSGVYFCASSLFPGGASEQFFGPGTRLTVL.

Concerning this clone: Germline and junction disagree at one end, which may indicate a read error. This chain joins TRBV4-2 and TRBJ2-7; 7 nucleotides agree with TRBD1. CDR3 length: 14 amino acids. Germline V gene lookup returns CDR1 LGHNA and CDR2 YNFKEQ. The CDR3 DNA follows: TGTGCCGGCAGCCCGGGACAGATTCCCTACGAGCAGTACTTC. As protein: CAGSPGQIPYEQYF.

The chain joins TRBV27 to TRBJ2-3, with TRBD2 matching over 11 bases. V gave up 5 bases and J gave up 0 bases; unmatched junction bases: 13. The length of the CDR3 is 19 residues. Germline CDR1 reads MNHEY; CDR2 reads SMNVEV (reference sequence). CDR3 in DNA: TGTGCCAGCAGTCCGCCCCCTAGCGGGGGGAGTCTGAGCACAGATACGCAGTATTTT. Translation gives CASSPPPSGGSLSTDTQYF.

The genes are TRBV7-9 and TRBJ1-1; D unresolved. Germline V gene sequence: CDR1 SEHNR, CDR2 FQNEAQ (reference sequence). The CDR3 has 12 amino acids. The V and J ends lost 2 bases and 8 bases respectively, with 9 bases between them. CDR3 nucleotide sequence: TGTGCCAGCAGCTTAAGCGGGCTGGAAGCTTTCTTT. Protein: CASSLSGLEAFF.

A single count supports this clone. The rearrangement uses TRBV7-2 and TRBJ2-1, with 8 bases lining up with TRBD2. V lost 4 bases and J lost 7; bases outside the gene matches: 9. Per the germline V gene, CDR1 is SGHTA and CDR2 is FQGNSA. This CDR3 is built from 15 residues. Here the CDR3 reads CASSSTGGPGNEQFF. CDR3 nucleotide sequence: TGTGCCAGCAGCTCCACGGGGGGGCCTGGTAATGAGCAGTTCTTC. The full variable domain, rest sourced from reference TRBV7-2 and TRBJ2-1, is GAGVSQSPSNKVTEKGKDVELRCDPISGHTALYWYRQSLGQGLEFLIYFQGNSAPDKSGLPSDRFSAERTGGSVSTLTIQRTQQEDSAVYLCASSSTGGPGNEQFFGPGTRLTVL.

The chain combines TRBV6-5 with TRBJ1-3; 7 bases are shared with TRBD1. CDR1 and CDR2 from the germline V gene are MNHEY and SVGAGI. The CDR3 runs to 13 residues. With V trimmed by 10 bases and J by 3 bases, 6 bases remained unmatched. CDR3 sequence reads: CATNRGGGNTIYF. In nucleotides, the CDR3 is TGTGCCACGAACAGGGGAGGTGGAAACACCATATATTTT.

V gene TRBV7-9 combines with J gene TRBJ2-7, with TRBD1 matching over 9 bases. The CDR3 is made up of 16 amino acids. V was pared by 5 bases and J by 2 bases, with 10 bases of the junction left unmatched. Per the germline V gene, CDR1 is SEHNR and CDR2 is FQNEAQ (reference sequence). The CDR3 loop reads CASSQVGTGRAYEQYF. The CDR3 coding sequence is TGTGCCAGCAGCCAGGTGGGGACAGGGAGGGCCTACGAGCAGTACTTC.

The chain joins TRBV5-1 to TRBJ2-7; D gene uncertain. Germline CDR1 SGHRS, CDR2 YFSETQ. With 0 bases removed from V and 0 bases from J, the gap between germline ends came to 10 bases. CDR3 length equals 15 residues. CDR3 loop: CASSLGRPTSYEQYF. The CDR3 DNA is TGCGCCAGCAGCTTGGGCAGGCCCACCTCCTACGAGCAGTACTTC.

The chain is built from TRBV19 and TRBJ1-2, with 10 bases fitting TRBD1. The CDR3 extends over 15 amino acids. V was clipped by 0 bases and J by 7 bases; unmatched bases: 5. Per the germline V gene, CDR1 is LNHDA and CDR2 is SQIVND (reference sequence). The DNA for the CDR3 is TGTGCCAGTAGTATAGATTGGACAGGGGGATCTGGCTACACCTTC. Translated: CASSIDWTGGSGYTF.

This chain links TRBV7-9 with TRBJ1-6; 8 bases are a match to TRBD1. CDR1 and CDR2 from the germline V gene are SEHNR and FQNEAQ (reference sequence). The CDR3 runs 14 residues. V lost 5 bases, J lost 9 bases, and 6 bases stayed unmatched. The CDR3 loop is CASSLDRASSPLHF. CDR3 DNA: TGTGCCAGCAGCCTGGACAGGGCCAGTTCACCCCTCCACTTT.

This clone was seen more than once but under ten times. This sequence joins TRBV29-1 and TRBJ1-1, with D perhaps matching TRBD1 (6 bases). Germline-derived CDR1 and CDR2 are SQVTM and ANQGSEA. V was pared by 5 bases and J by 4 bases, with 14 bases between. The CDR3 has 13 residues. The CDR3 sequence: CSVNREGGTEAFF. The CDR3 DNA sequence: TGCAGCGTTAACAGGGAAGGGGGCACTGAAGCTTTCTTT. Variable domain in full (rest from reference TRBV29-1 and TRBJ1-1): SAVISQKPSRDICQRGTSLTIQCQVDSQVTMMFWYRQQPGQSLTLIATANQGSEATYESGFVIDKFPISRPNLTFSTLTVSNMSPEDSSIYLCSVNREGGTEAFFGQGTRLTVV.

The chain joins TRBV5-1 to TRBJ2-3; 9 nucleotides agree with TRBD1. CDR3 size: 15 residues. Per germline, CDR1 SGHRS and CDR2 YFSETQ. Trimming removed 4 bases from V and 6 bases from J; junction bases left unmatched: 9. The CDR3 DNA sequence: TGCGCCAGCAGCCCAGTCCCGGGACAGGGCGATACGCAGTATTTT. Translating gives CASSPVPGQGDTQYF. Together with reference TRBV5-1 and TRBJ2-3, the CDR3 gives the full variable domain: KAGVTQTPRYLIKTRGQQVTLSCSPISGHRSVSWYQQTPGQGLQFLFEYFSETQRNKGNFPGRFSGRQFSNSRSEMNVSTLELGDSALYLCASSPVPGQGDTQYFGPGTRLTVL.

The chain is built from TRBV7-8 and TRBJ2-5; no definite D call. This CDR3 has 12 amino acids. Germline CDR1 and CDR2: SGHVS and FQNEAQ. V was cut by 2 bases and J by 5 bases, with 6 bases left in between. CDR3 in DNA: TGTGCCAGCAGCTTAAGCCGGGAGACCCAGTACTTC. Translation: CASSLSRETQYF. The complete variable domain, with remaining parts taken from reference TRBV7-8 and TRBJ2-5, reads GAGVSQSPRYKVAKRGQDVALRCDPISGHVSLFWYQQALGQGPEFLTYFQNEAQLDKSGLPSDRFFAERPEGSVSTLKIQRTQQEDSAVYLCASSLSRETQYFGPGTRLLVL.

The gene calls are TRBV10-3 and TRBJ2-1; TRBD1 might be the D (5 bases). V lost 3 bases, J lost 0 bases, and 9 bases lay in between. The CDR3 contains 15 residues. Germline V lookup: CDR1 ENHRY, CDR2 SYGVKD. CDR3 sequence reads: CAISDVRGSYNEQFF. DNA for the CDR3: TGTGCCATCAGTGATGTAAGGGGCTCCTACAATGAGCAGTTCTTC.

This sequence joins TRBV7-3 and TRBJ2-5, with TRBD2 matching 7 bases. The CDR3 consists of 13 residues. The ends lost 3 bases at V and 4 bases at J; junction bases unmatched: 2. From germline, CDR1 is SGHTA and CDR2 FQGTGA. The CDR3 coding sequence is TGTGCCAGCAGCTTGCGGGGGTCAGAGACCCAGTACTTC. Residues: CASSLRGSETQYF.

The chain employs TRBV7-2 and TRBJ1-1; D is perhaps TRBD1 (6 bases). This CDR3 has 13 residues. The germline V gene has CDR1 SGHTA and CDR2 FQGNSA. The V end lost 7 bases, the J end lost 2 bases, and 11 bases lay between the germline ends. The CDR3 protein is CASIRGSNTEAFF. The CDR3, as DNA: TGTGCCAGCATCAGGGGCTCAAACACTGAAGCTTTCTTT.

Note on this clone: The same CDR3 also results from other DNA sequences found in this sample. The V call is TRBV30, the J call TRBJ1-5; D unresolved. Trimming cost V 3 bases and J 0 bases, with 6 bases left between them. There are 13 residues in the CDR3. Germline V CDR1 and CDR2: GTSNPN, SVGIG (reference sequence). The CDR3 DNA reads as TGTGCCTGGAGCGTCAGTAGCAATCAGCCCCAGCATTTT. Amino acids: CAWSVSSNQPQHF.

V is TRBV30 and J is TRBJ1-1; unclear D gene. Trimming removed 1 base at V and 0 bases at J, with 9 bases between. The CDR3 length is 14 residues. Per the germline V gene, CDR1 is GTSNPN and CDR2 is SVGIG (reference sequence). The CDR3 spells CAWSGSVVNTEAFF. The CDR3 DNA sequence: TGTGCCTGGAGTGGGTCAGTTGTGAACACTGAAGCTTTCTTT.

The V and J genes are TRBV29-1 and TRBJ1-2; a possible D gene is TRBD1 (6 bases). This CDR3 contains 18 residues. Germline lookup yields CDR1 SQVTM and CDR2 ANQGSEA. V gave up 0 bases and J gave up 4 bases, with 24 bases separating them. The CDR3 nucleotides read TGCAGCGTTGAAGATACGGGACGGCCAAGTGAGGGGGTCTATGGCTACACCTTC. Protein: CSVEDTGRPSEGVYGYTF.

The chain links TRBV25-1 to TRBJ2-2, with 7 bases that match TRBD1. Germline values: CDR1 MGHDK, CDR2 SYGVNS. V trimming: 4 bases; J trimming: 5 bases; junction bases outside the gene matches: 13. CDR3 length: 17 amino acids. Here the CDR3 reads CASSGRLGGTQTGELFF. In DNA form, the CDR3 reads TGTGCCAGCAGTGGAAGGCTAGGGGGCACCCAAACCGGGGAGCTGTTTTTT.